Shown below are 27 T cell receptor beta chains from a single sample sequenced in a study of monozygotic twins with inflammatory bowel disease. TCRdb re-called the 5' RACE reads; one entry per CDR3 protein, DNA not given. Its listing shows fewer than 450,000 distinct CDR3 sequences. Sequenced sample: blood. Receptors were obtained from a human donor with ulcerative colitis or Crohn's disease, or a healthy co-twin of an affected twin (not recorded which).

CDR3 amino acids: CASRVTSAGITDTQYF. This chain connects TRBV7-2 to TRBJ2-3; TCRdb's D call, TRBD2, is unchecked because there is no DNA. Germline V gene data show CDR1 as SGHTA and CDR2 as FQGNSA. This CDR3 region has 16 residues.

The rearrangement links TRBV20-1 to TRBJ2-2; TCRdb's D gene call, TRBD1, goes unchecked for lack of DNA. The CDR3 loop spans 15 amino acids. From germline, CDR1 is DFQATT and CDR2 SNEGSKA (reference sequence). CDR3: CSAREETGNTGELFF.

This sequence joins TRBV10-3 and TRBJ2-1; the TCRdb call, TRBD2, lacks DNA for checking. Germline values: CDR1 ENHRY, CDR2 SYGVKD. The CDR3 sequence is 18 residues long. CDR3 amino acids: CAISGSFGGGISYNEQFF.

The chain employs TRBV24-1 and TRBJ2-1. Germline values: CDR1 KGHDR, CDR2 SFDVKD. The CDR3 is 13 amino acids. CDR3 region: CATSMGGYNEQFF.

The chain carries TRBV24-1 and TRBJ2-1. CDR1 is KGHDR and CDR2 is SFDVKD in the germline V gene. The CDR3 loop spans 14 amino acids. This CDR3 reads CATSGGQEYNEQFF.

The rearrangement joins TRBV5-1 to TRBJ2-1; TCRdb reports TRBD2, a call that lacks DNA to check it against. This CDR3 comprises 19 residues. CDR1 SGHRS and CDR2 YFSETQ come from the germline V gene. The CDR3: CASSKGLAGISRGVNEQFF.

This chain links TRBV6-5 with TRBJ2-7; TCRdb's D gene call, TRBD2, goes unchecked for lack of DNA. The CDR3 loop spans 15 amino acids. Germline CDR1 is MNHEY and CDR2 is SVGAGI. The CDR3 here is CASSYGPILSYEQYF.

The V call is TRBV4-1, the J call TRBJ2-7; checking the TCRdb D call of TRBD2 is not possible without DNA. Germline assignment: CDR1 MGHRA and CDR2 YSYEKL. CDR3 size: 16 residues. The CDR3 sequence is CASSQLLDLRASAQYF.

The V gene is TRBV5-1, the J gene TRBJ2-2; with no DNA, the TCRdb D assignment of TRBD1 cannot be verified. The CDR3 has 16 amino acids. Looked up from germline, CDR1 is SGHRS and CDR2 is YFSETQ. CDR3 in amino acids: CASSGQTVSNTGELFF.

The chain has TRBV5-1 and TRBJ2-1; the D gene TCRdb calls, TRBD1, cannot be checked with no DNA. Germline V lookup: CDR1 SGHRS, CDR2 YFSETQ. The CDR3 has 13 amino acids. CDR3 in amino acids: CASSYRVDNEQFF.

The rearrangement links TRBV20-1 to TRBJ2-7; the D call from TCRdb, TRBD2, cannot be confirmed without DNA. CDR3 length equals 16 residues. In germline, CDR1 is DFQATT, CDR2 SNEGSKA (reference sequence). The CDR3 region is CSARDQRRGSSYEQYF.

The chain couples TRBV6-5 to TRBJ2-3; TCRdb lists TRBD1, though no DNA is available to test this call. Per the germline V gene, CDR1 is MNHEY and CDR2 is SVGAGI. CDR3 length equals 13 residues. CDR3: CASSPPYGDTQYF.

The rearrangement uses TRBV5-1 and TRBJ2-1; TCRdb's D call of TRBD2 is untestable without DNA. The CDR3 contains 16 residues. Germline assignment: CDR1 SGHRS and CDR2 YFSETQ. CDR3 amino acids: CASSGSGGSYYNEQFF.

V and J are TRBV5-1 and TRBJ1-5. The germline CDR1 and CDR2 sequences are SGHRS and YFSETQ. The CDR3 spans 15 residues. The chain's CDR3 is CASSFLGDQNQPQHF.

The genes are TRBV9 and TRBJ2-5; the D gene TCRdb calls, TRBD1, cannot be checked with no DNA. CDR3 length: 16 amino acids. From germline, CDR1 is SGDLS and CDR2 YYNGEE. This CDR3 reads CASSDGTDPYQETQYF. Full variable domain (outside the CDR3, taken from reference TRBV9 and TRBJ2-5): DSGVTQTPKHLITATGQRVTLRCSPRSGDLSVYWYQQSLDQGLQFLIQYYNGEERAKGNILERFSAQQFPDLHSELNLSSLELGDSALYFCASSDGTDPYQETQYFGPGTRLLVL.

The chain uses TRBV20-1 and TRBJ1-4; TCRdb designates TRBD1, a call that cannot be tested without DNA. CDR3 length: 15 amino acids. CDR1 and CDR2 (germline): DFQATT, SNEGSKA (reference sequence). The CDR3 spells CSATRGGPTNEKLFF.

The chain joins TRBV20-1 to TRBJ2-1; checking the TCRdb D call of TRBD1 is not possible without DNA. The CDR3 length is 14 residues. Germline V gene lookup returns CDR1 DFQATT and CDR2 SNEGSKA (reference sequence). The CDR3 sequence is CSARDLGGGGYQFF.

This chain joins TRBV5-1 and TRBJ2-3; TCRdb lists TRBD1, though no DNA is available to test this call. CDR3 length equals 15 residues. CDR1 SGHRS and CDR2 YFSETQ come from the germline V gene. The CDR3: CASAQANGLTDTQYF.

The CDR3 is CASSTGQTHNEQFF. J is TRBJ2-1 and V is TRBV18; there is no DNA to check the TCRdb D call of TRBD1. Germline CDR1 is KGHSH and CDR2 is LQKENI. There are 14 residues in the CDR3.

The J gene is TRBJ2-3, the V gene TRBV29-1. Germline V gene sequence: CDR1 SQVTM, CDR2 ANQGSEA. This CDR3 is 12 amino acids long. The CDR3: CSVAAVSETQYF.

The rearrangement joins TRBV20-1 to TRBJ2-3; TCRdb selects TRBD1, and the lack of DNA leaves this call unchecked. This CDR3 has 16 amino acids. CDR1 DFQATT and CDR2 SNEGSKA come from the germline V gene (reference sequence). The CDR3 region is CSAPPGGGALTDTQYF.

V and J are TRBV7-2 and TRBJ1-2. The CDR3 contains 14 residues. Per germline, CDR1 SGHTA and CDR2 FQGNSA. CDR3 loop: CASSAGFGTLGYTF. The full variable domain, with the rest looked up from reference TRBV7-2 and TRBJ1-2, is GAGVSQSPSNKVTEKGKDVELRCDPISGHTALYWYRQSLGQGLEFLIYFQGNSAPDKSGLPSDRFSAERTGGSVSTLTIQRTQQEDSAVYLCASSAGFGTLGYTFGSGTRLTVV.

V usage is TRBV6-1 and J usage is TRBJ2-5; TCRdb names TRBD1, which stays unverified in the absence of DNA. CDR3 size: 16 residues. Looked up from germline, CDR1 is MNHNS and CDR2 is SASEGT. CDR3 sequence: CASNSISRQGGETQYF.

The chain is built from TRBV5-8 and TRBJ1-5; TCRdb's D call, TRBD1, is unchecked because there is no DNA. The CDR3 covers 16 residues. CDR1 SGHTS and CDR2 YDEGEE come from the germline V gene. The CDR3: CASSFGEGQGNQPQHF.

The rearrangement links TRBV7-3 to TRBJ2-3; TCRdb's D gene call, TRBD1, goes unchecked for lack of DNA. This CDR3 spans 14 amino acids. CDR1 is SGHTA and CDR2 is FQGTGA in the germline V gene. CDR3: CASSLLSGADTQYF.

The CDR3 here is CASSLYREETQYF. The chain couples TRBV5-1 to TRBJ2-5. Looked up from germline, CDR1 is SGHRS and CDR2 is YFSETQ. This CDR3 comprises 13 residues.

This chain uses TRBV5-1 with TRBJ1-6; TCRdb names TRBD1, which stays unverified in the absence of DNA. This CDR3 region has 14 residues. CDR1 is SGHRS and CDR2 is YFSETQ in the germline V gene. The CDR3 reads CASSLTGSDSPLHF.